One sample yielded the 18 T cell receptor beta chains listed below, sequenced in a study of cytomegalovirus exposure and HLA in healthy donors. PCR employed 60 Vbeta and 13 Jbeta primers. Sequenced by immunoSEQ multiplex PCR; TCRdb stores in-frame clones only, minus some. The sample carries about 150,000 clones, roughly four fifths recorded once. The source material was PBMCs. The receptors were sampled from a man aged 25-45 years in good health and CMV-seronegative.

CDR3 nucleotides: TGTGCCAGCTCACCACGGAGCACTGCAACTAATGAAAAACTGTTTTTT. Protein: CASSPRSTATNEKLFF. The genes are TRBV18 and TRBJ1-4; D is unclear. Germline CDR1 reads KGHSH; CDR2 reads LQKENI. V lost 1 base, J lost 0 bases, and 9 bases lay in between. This CDR3 is 16 amino acids long.

The chain links TRBV27 to TRBJ2-5; TRBD2 might be the D (6 bases). The J call may be wrong; the DNA end is better matched by TRBJ2-7. Germline lookup yields CDR1 MNHEY and CDR2 SMNVEV (reference sequence). CDR3 length: 13 amino acids. The CDR3 DNA reads as TGTGCCAGCAGTGCGGGGCCCAATTACGAGCAGTACTTC. It is translated as CASSAGPNYEQYF.

Only one count was recorded for this clone. The V gene is TRBV28, the J gene TRBJ1-5, with D tentatively TRBD1 (5 bases). CDR3 length: 14 amino acids. V lost 2 bases, J lost 0 bases, and 5 bases lay in between. The germline CDR1 and CDR2 sequences are MDHEN and SYDVKM. The CDR3 spells CASSLDSSNQPQHF. The CDR3 coding sequence is TGTGCCAGCAGTTTAGACAGTAGCAATCAGCCCCAGCATTTT. Full variable domain (missing parts from reference TRBV28 and TRBJ1-5): DVKVTQSSRYLVKRTGEKVFLECVQDMDHENMFWYRQDPGLGLRLIYFSYDVKMKEKGDIPEGYSVSREKKERFSLILESASTNQTSMYLCASSLDSSNQPQHFGDGTRLSIL.

V is TRBV28 and J is TRBJ1-4; D ambiguous. Per the germline V gene, CDR1 is MDHEN and CDR2 is SYDVKM. V gave up 2 bases and J gave up 8 bases, with 12 bases separating them. The CDR3 totals 14 residues. CDR3 sequence reads: CASSLGRVREKLFF. In DNA, the CDR3 is TGTGCCAGCAGTTTAGGGAGGGTTAGGGAAAAACTGTTTTTT.

The chain is built from TRBV9 and TRBJ2-7; D remains unclear. Germline CDR1 is SGDLS and CDR2 is YYNGEE. CDR3 length: 13 amino acids. Trimming removed 3 bases from V and 2 bases from J, with 9 bases in between. DNA of the CDR3: TGTGCCAGCAGCGCTGATTCGGCCTACGAGCAGTACTTC. Its protein is CASSADSAYEQYF.

The chain joins TRBV4-2 to TRBJ2-2; tentative D call: TRBD1 (6 bases). The V end lost 0 bases, the J end lost 1 base, and 9 bases lay between the germline ends. Germline assignment: CDR1 LGHNA and CDR2 YNFKEQ. The CDR3 extends over 16 amino acids. The CDR3 DNA reads as TGTGCCAGCAGCCAAGAATCCAGGGGGAACACCGGGGAGCTGTTTTTT. Translated: CASSQESRGNTGELFF.

This clone turned up a few times. V gene TRBV11-2 combines with J gene TRBJ1-1, with a weak D call TRBD1 (5 bases). This CDR3 comprises 12 residues. Trimming removed 2 bases from V and 9 bases from J, with 10 bases in between. Germline CDR1 SGHAT, CDR2 FQNNGV. The CDR3 is CASSLLGHQAFF. As DNA, the CDR3 is TGTGCCAGCAGCTTACTGGGGCACCAAGCTTTCTTT.

This clone was picked up a small number of times. This sequence joins TRBV16 and TRBJ2-7; 9 bases align to TRBD2. J gave up 3 bases and V 0 bases, and 3 bases lay outside the gene matches. Germline-derived CDR1 and CDR2 are KGHSY and FQNENV. CDR3 size: 15 residues. The CDR3 reads CASSQSWTSVYEQYF. Written as DNA, the CDR3 is TGTGCCAGCAGCCAATCCTGGACTAGCGTCTACGAGCAGTACTTC.

V is TRBV29-1 and J is TRBJ2-1; 9 bases fit TRBD2. This CDR3 spans 17 amino acids. Germline CDR1 is SQVTM and CDR2 is ANQGSEA. J gave up 5 bases and V 2 bases, and 13 bases lay outside the gene matches. The CDR3 spells CSVEPPPAGGANNEQFF. CDR3 bases: TGCAGCGTTGAACCTCCCCCCGCGGGAGGGGCGAACAATGAGCAGTTCTTC.

The V gene is TRBV5-1, the J gene TRBJ2-6, with 8 bases aligning to TRBD1. With V trimmed by 4 bases and J by 3 bases, 6 bases remained unmatched. CDR3 length: 16 amino acids. Germline V gives CDR1 SGHRS, CDR2 YFSETQ. The CDR3 coding sequence is TGCGCCAGCAGCCTATCGGGACAGGTTGGGGCCAACGTCCTGACTTTC. Protein product: CASSLSGQVGANVLTF.

The genes are TRBV2 and TRBJ1-1; possibly TRBD1 for D (6 bases). This CDR3 region has 14 residues. V lost 6 bases and J 5 bases, leaving 16 bases between the germline ends. Per the germline V gene, CDR1 is SNHLY and CDR2 is FYNNEI. The CDR3 here is CASSADRRRTEAFF. The CDR3 region has the DNA TGTGCCAGCAGCGCCGACAGGAGGCGGACTGAAGCTTTCTTT.

On this clone itself: In the same sample, other DNA sequences code for this CDR3. The chain carries TRBV27 and TRBJ2-2, with D perhaps TRBD2 (5 bases). This CDR3 comprises 13 residues. Looked up from germline, CDR1 is MNHEY and CDR2 is SMNVEV (reference sequence). V lost 5 bases to trimming and J lost 4 bases, with 8 bases between them. The CDR3 is CASSPRGTGELFF. The CDR3 coding sequence is TGTGCCAGCAGTCCTCGGGGCACCGGGGAGCTGTTTTTT.

The chain recombines TRBV30 with TRBJ1-5; tentatively, D is TRBD1 (6 bases). This CDR3 comprises 15 residues. The V gene's germline CDR1 is GTSNPN and CDR2 SVGIG (reference sequence). Trimming removed 0 bases at V and 7 bases at J, with 16 bases between. In nucleotides, the CDR3 is TGTGCCTGGAGTGTTACAGGGATAGTTAGGCAGCCCCAGCATTTT. As protein: CAWSVTGIVRQPQHF.

The rearrangement links TRBV7-6 to TRBJ2-5; 12 positions agree with TRBD1. V lost 3 bases and J lost 1; bases outside the gene matches: 3. Germline V CDR1 and CDR2: SGHVS, FNYEAQ. There are 16 residues in the CDR3. The CDR3 is CASSLGTGGFQETQYF. The CDR3 DNA follows: TGTGCCAGCAGCTTGGGGACAGGGGGCTTCCAAGAGACCCAGTACTTC. Together with reference TRBV7-6 and TRBJ2-5, the CDR3 gives the full variable domain: GAGVSQSPRYKVTKRGQDVALRCDPISGHVSLYWYRQALGQGPEFLTYFNYEAQQDKSGLPNDRFSAERPEGSISTLTIQRTEQRDSAMYRCASSLGTGGFQETQYFGPGTRLLVL.

This chain links TRBV30 with TRBJ1-1; D is undetermined. The CDR3 has 12 residues. Germline assignment: CDR1 GTSNPN and CDR2 SVGIG (reference sequence). V lost 0 bases and J 11 bases, leaving 13 bases between the germline ends. CDR3 residues: CAWSVSVDWAFF. The CDR3 DNA reads as TGTGCCTGGAGTGTATCCGTGGACTGGGCTTTCTTT.

V and J are TRBV27 and TRBJ1-5, with D possibly matching TRBD1 (5 bases). The V end lost 5 bases, the J end lost 2 bases, and 13 bases lay between the germline ends. Germline lookup yields CDR1 MNHEY and CDR2 SMNVEV (reference sequence). The CDR3 contains 15 residues. CDR3 sequence: CASSPDRGGNQPQHF. CDR3 DNA sequence: TGTGCCAGCAGTCCCGACAGAGGTGGCAATCAGCCCCAGCATTTT.

The genes are TRBV4-1 and TRBJ1-2; 7 bases are a match to TRBD1. The trim removed 2 bases at V and 2 bases at J, leaving 5 bases unmatched. This CDR3 contains 15 residues. Germline V gives CDR1 MGHRA, CDR2 YSYEKL. The CDR3 DNA follows: TGCGCCAGCAGCCAACTACAGACAGGGAACTATGGCTACACCTTC. Translation: CASSQLQTGNYGYTF.

This chain links TRBV10-3 with TRBJ2-7; a possible D gene is TRBD1 (5 bases). The CDR3 covers 13 residues. CDR1 and CDR2 from the germline V gene are ENHRY and SYGVKD. Trimming removed 7 bases from V and 0 bases from J, with 10 bases in between. This CDR3 reads CAIIDSSSYEQYF. CDR3 nucleotides: TGTGCCATCATAGACAGCAGCTCCTACGAGCAGTACTTC.